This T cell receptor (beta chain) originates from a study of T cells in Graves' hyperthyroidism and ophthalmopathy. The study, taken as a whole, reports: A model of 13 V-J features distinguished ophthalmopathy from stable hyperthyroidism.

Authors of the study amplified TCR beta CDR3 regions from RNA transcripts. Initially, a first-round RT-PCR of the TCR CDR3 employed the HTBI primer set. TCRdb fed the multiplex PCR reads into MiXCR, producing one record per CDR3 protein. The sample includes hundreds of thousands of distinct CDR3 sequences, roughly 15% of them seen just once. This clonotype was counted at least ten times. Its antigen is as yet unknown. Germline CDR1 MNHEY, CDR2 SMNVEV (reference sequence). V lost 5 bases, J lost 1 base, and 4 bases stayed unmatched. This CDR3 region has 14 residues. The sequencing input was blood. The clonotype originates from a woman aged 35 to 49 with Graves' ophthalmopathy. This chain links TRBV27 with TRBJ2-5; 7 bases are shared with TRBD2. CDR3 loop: CASSMTSPQETQYF. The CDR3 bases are TGTGCCAGCAGTATGACTAGCCCCCAAGAGACCCAGTACTTC.